Following are 32 T cell receptor beta chains from one sample sequenced in a study of cytomegalovirus exposure and HLA in healthy donors. A multiplex PCR was run with 60 Vbeta primers and 13 Jbeta primers. Using immunoSEQ multiplex PCR, the repertoire was profiled, and TCRdb retains in-frame clones only, with some absent. The sample includes approximately 77,000 clones, about three quarters of them seen just once. Sequencing was carried out using PBMCs. The receptors come from a male donor in good health and CMV-seropositive.

This clone was counted a few times. The J gene is TRBJ1-5, the V gene TRBV5-1, with D hard to call. There are 13 residues in the CDR3. The V end was cut by 0 bases, the J end by 8 bases, with 9 bases between. Germline CDR1 reads SGHRS; CDR2 reads YFSETQ. CDR3 DNA sequence: TGCGCCAGCAGCTTGGAAAGCAGCGAGCCCCAGCATTTT. Residues: CASSLESSEPQHF.

The J gene is TRBJ2-7, the V gene TRBV7-8, with D perhaps matching TRBD2 (5 bases). Germline CDR1 SGHVS, CDR2 FQNEAQ. The V end lost 5 bases, the J end lost 0 bases, and 11 bases lay between the germline ends. The CDR3 totals 14 residues. As DNA, the CDR3 is TGTGCCAGCAGCCACGAGGAGGTCTCCTACGAGCAGTACTTC. Translation gives CASSHEEVSYEQYF.

This clone is a singleton in its sample. The V call is TRBV19, the J call TRBJ2-7; 7 nucleotides agree with TRBD2. This CDR3 has 13 residues. Germline assignment: CDR1 LNHDA and CDR2 SQIVND (reference sequence). With 2 bases clipped from V and 3 bases from J, the junction kept 1 base outside the gene matches. The CDR3 DNA sequence: TGTGCCAGTAGTATATTAGCGGGCTACGAGCAGTACTTC. Its translation is CASSILAGYEQYF.

The chain joins TRBV19 to TRBJ2-2, with 7 nucleotides matching TRBD1. CDR3 length: 13 residues. V lost 5 bases, J lost 5 bases, and 2 bases stayed unmatched. Germline values: CDR1 LNHDA, CDR2 SQIVND (reference sequence). The DNA of the CDR3 is TGTGCCAGTAGTGTGACAGGGACCGGGGAGCTGTTTTTT. As protein: CASSVTGTGELFF. The full variable domain, completed using reference TRBV19 and TRBJ2-2, is DGGITQSPKYLFRKEGQNVTLSCEQNLNHDAMYWYRQDPGQGLRLIYYSQIVNDFQKGDIAEGYSVSREKKESFPLTVTSAQKNPTAFYLCASSVTGTGELFFGEGSRLTVL.

V is TRBV4-1 and J is TRBJ1-5, with D hard to call. The CDR3 contains 16 residues. V lost 1 base, J lost 2 bases, and 12 bases lay in between. CDR1 and CDR2 from the germline V gene are MGHRA and YSYEKL. CDR3 nucleotides: TGCGCCAGCAGCCAAGGACGGGCGCGGGGCAATCAGCCCCAGCATTTT. This translates into CASSQGRARGNQPQHF.

The rearrangement joins TRBV19 to TRBJ2-1, with a tentative D call TRBD2 (5 bases). The V and J ends lost 3 bases and 11 bases respectively, with 8 bases between them. CDR1 and CDR2 (germline): LNHDA, SQIVND (reference sequence). CDR3 length: 11 residues. The CDR3 spells CASSMDSKQFF. CDR3 nucleotides: TGTGCCAGTAGTATGGACTCGAAGCAGTTCTTC.

This clone came up a few times. The chain joins TRBV4-1 to TRBJ1-5, with TRBD1 identical over 10 bases. The V gene's germline CDR1 is MGHRA and CDR2 YSYEKL. The V segment lost 7 bases and the J segment 2 bases; nucleotides outside the gene matches: 14. The CDR3 contains 18 residues. The CDR3 loop reads CASTLEAPGTGGNQPQHF. CDR3 nucleotides: TGCGCCAGCACTCTTGAGGCCCCGGGGACAGGGGGCAATCAGCCCCAGCATTTT.

This chain links TRBV2 with TRBJ1-2; D possibly corresponds to TRBD1 (6 bases). V was trimmed by 8 bases and J by 6 bases, leaving 16 bases between them. The CDR3 covers 13 residues. Per the germline V gene, CDR1 is SNHLY and CDR2 is FYNNEI. CDR3 in DNA: TGTGCCAGCGGGGGACACAACTTAAATGGCTACACCTTC. Its protein is CASGGHNLNGYTF.

This clone was seen a handful of times. The chain couples TRBV21-1 to TRBJ2-7; TRBD2 is the table's D call, not checked against the DNA. TRBV21-1 corresponds to a pseudogene. The CDR3 contains 15 residues. The CDR3 nucleotides are TGTGCCAGCAGCGTAGGCGCGGGGCCCACCTACGAGCAGTACTTC. It encodes CASSVGAGPTYEQYF.

The J gene is TRBJ2-2, the V gene TRBV19; possible D gene TRBD2, 6 bases. The CDR3 covers 14 residues. CDR1 and CDR2 (germline): LNHDA, SQIVND (reference sequence). V gave up 7 bases and J gave up 6 bases, with 15 bases separating them. DNA for the CDR3: TGTGCCAGTAAAGCGGGCACTGGGCCCGGGGAGCTGTTTTTT. Its translation: CASKAGTGPGELFF. Full variable domain (outside the CDR3, taken from reference TRBV19 and TRBJ2-2): DGGITQSPKYLFRKEGQNVTLSCEQNLNHDAMYWYRQDPGQGLRLIYYSQIVNDFQKGDIAEGYSVSREKKESFPLTVTSAQKNPTAFYLCASKAGTGPGELFFGEGSRLTVL.

The count of this clone is one. The chain carries TRBV19 and TRBJ2-5; the D is unclear. The germline V gene has CDR1 LNHDA and CDR2 SQIVND (reference sequence). V was shortened by 4 bases and J by 3 bases, with 6 bases between the two germline ends. CDR3 length: 12 residues. The CDR3 spells CASSTGKETQYF. The CDR3 nucleotides are TGTGCCAGTAGTACAGGAAAAGAGACCCAGTACTTC. Supplemented by reference TRBV19 and TRBJ2-5, the full variable domain reads DGGITQSPKYLFRKEGQNVTLSCEQNLNHDAMYWYRQDPGQGLRLIYYSQIVNDFQKGDIAEGYSVSREKKESFPLTVTSAQKNPTAFYLCASSTGKETQYFGPGTRLLVL.

This rearrangement joins TRBV7-9 to TRBJ2-1, with 8 bases identical to TRBD2. The trim removed 2 bases at V and 4 bases at J, leaving 7 bases unmatched. Germline CDR1 reads SEHNR; CDR2 reads FQNEAQ (reference sequence). The CDR3 spans 16 residues. CDR3 nucleotide sequence: TGTGCCAGCAGCTTAATTACTAGCGGAATTTACAATGAGCAGTTCTTC. It yields the protein CASSLITSGIYNEQFF.

The chain couples TRBV29-1 to TRBJ1-4; 9 nucleotides agree with TRBD1. The CDR3 spans 13 residues. In germline, CDR1 is SQVTM, CDR2 ANQGSEA. The junction had 1 base not matched to a gene; V was cut back by 3 bases and J by 5 bases. As DNA, the CDR3 is TGCAGCGTTGATGGGACAGGGAATGAAAAACTGTTTTTT. This codes for CSVDGTGNEKLFF.

The J gene is TRBJ1-4, the V gene TRBV27; no firm D call. The germline CDR1 and CDR2 sequences are MNHEY and SMNVEV (reference sequence). The CDR3 covers 13 residues. Trimming took 5 bases from V and 0 from J, leaving 4 bases between them. CDR3 bases: TGTGCCAGCAGTCCTACAACTAATGAAAAACTGTTTTTT. It specifies CASSPTTNEKLFF.

The genes are TRBV10-1 and TRBJ2-7; a possible D gene is TRBD2 (5 bases). Germline lookup yields CDR1 WNHNN and CDR2 SYGVQD (reference sequence). V dropped 0 bases and J dropped 0 bases, with 12 bases sitting between them. The CDR3 extends over 16 amino acids. The CDR3, as DNA: TGCGCCAGCAGTGAGTCCGCGATAGCGAGCTCCTACGAGCAGTACTTC. Its protein product is CASSESAIASSYEQYF.

The chain couples TRBV19 to TRBJ1-4; 9 bases map to TRBD1. The CDR3 is 15 residues long. The V and J ends lost 7 bases and 8 bases, in that order; junction bases with no gene match: 11. CDR1 and CDR2 from the germline V gene are LNHDA and SQIVND (reference sequence). CDR3 in amino acids: CASKRDRVRGEKLFF. The CDR3 DNA is TGTGCCAGTAAGAGGGACAGGGTTCGAGGGGAAAAACTGTTTTTT.

The chain combines TRBV27 with TRBJ2-1; D call uncertain. The CDR3 runs 13 residues. The germline gives CDR1 MNHEY, CDR2 SMNVEV (reference sequence). Trimming removed 0 bases from V and 7 bases from J, with 7 bases in between. CDR3: CASSLSYSNEQFF. The CDR3 nucleotides are TGTGCCAGCAGTTTATCGTATAGTAATGAGCAGTTCTTC.

This clone was seen a few times. This CDR3 reads CASSKTGDGYNEQFF. The CDR3 bases are TGTGCCAGCAGCAAGACAGGGGATGGTTACAATGAGCAGTTCTTC. The genes are TRBV7-2 and TRBJ2-1; 8 bases are shared with TRBD1. This CDR3 has 15 amino acids. Germline assignment: CDR1 SGHTA and CDR2 FQGNSA. With 5 bases clipped from V and 4 bases from J, the junction kept 7 bases outside the gene matches.

The rearrangement joins TRBV19 to TRBJ2-1, with TRBD1 matching over 9 bases. The CDR3 spans 16 residues. Germline CDR1 LNHDA, CDR2 SQIVND (reference sequence). The V and J ends lost 5 bases and 1 base, in that order; junction bases with no gene match: 6. The CDR3 loop is CASSDHGTGSYNEQFF. CDR3 nucleotide sequence: TGTGCCAGTAGTGACCATGGGACAGGGTCCTACAATGAGCAGTTCTTC.

This clone was detected once. The chain uses TRBV5-1 and TRBJ2-7; TRBD2 agrees at 11 bases. Looked up from germline, CDR1 is SGHRS and CDR2 is YFSETQ. This CDR3 has 16 amino acids. The trim removed 0 bases at V and 7 bases at J, leaving 9 bases unmatched. CDR3 in amino acids: CASSLGGLAGGGEQYF. In nucleotides, the CDR3 is TGCGCCAGCAGCTTGGGAGGCCTAGCGGGAGGAGGGGAGCAGTACTTC.

This chain connects TRBV9 to TRBJ2-2; the match to TRBD2 covers 10 bases. This CDR3 has 16 residues. In germline, CDR1 is SGDLS, CDR2 YYNGEE. The trim removed 0 bases at V and 3 bases at J, leaving 2 bases unmatched. CDR3 protein: CASSVGAGGDTGELFF. The CDR3 bases are TGTGCCAGCAGCGTAGGAGCGGGGGGGGACACCGGGGAGCTGTTTTTT.

The chain employs TRBV6-5 and TRBJ1-2, with no clear D. V lost 2 bases, J lost 5 bases, and 9 bases lay in between. The CDR3 runs 13 residues. From germline, CDR1 is MNHEY and CDR2 SVGAGI. In DNA, the CDR3 is TGTGCCAGCAGTTACGGACGGGAGTATGGCTACACCTTC. This encodes CASSYGREYGYTF.

The V and J genes are TRBV7-6 and TRBJ2-5, with no clear D. Germline-derived CDR1 and CDR2 are SGHVS and FNYEAQ. V was clipped by 3 bases and J by 4 bases, with 6 bases between them. This CDR3 region has 12 residues. For the CDR3, the DNA is TGTGCCAGCAGCTTTCCTCCAGAGACCCAGTACTTC. Protein product: CASSFPPETQYF.

This clone was counted between two and nine times. The J gene is TRBJ2-2, the V gene TRBV27, with D unresolved. The CDR3 runs 11 residues. Germline V lookup: CDR1 MNHEY, CDR2 SMNVEV (reference sequence). Trimming left V 6 bases short and J 6 bases short, with 5 bases between. The CDR3 is CASRTSGELFF. In DNA form, the CDR3 reads TGTGCCAGCAGGACATCCGGGGAGCTGTTTTTT.

The V call is TRBV25-1, the J call TRBJ1-1; 7 bases agree with TRBD1. The CDR3 sequence is 12 residues long. Germline CDR1 and CDR2: MGHDK and SYGVNS. The CDR3 nucleotides are TGTGCGACGAGGGGGCTGAACACTGAAGCTTTCTTT. Its protein product is CATRGLNTEAFF.

V is TRBV4-1 and J is TRBJ1-5; 9 nucleotides align to TRBD1. Germline V gene sequence: CDR1 MGHRA, CDR2 YSYEKL. There are 15 residues in the CDR3. Trimming cost V 2 bases and J 2 bases; bases outside gene matches: 1. CDR3 DNA sequence: TGCGCCAGCAGCCAAAGGACAGGGGGCAATCAGCCCCAGCATTTT. Its translation is CASSQRTGGNQPQHF.

The chain joins TRBV19 to TRBJ1-1; D is possibly TRBD1 (5 bases). Germline V gene sequence: CDR1 LNHDA, CDR2 SQIVND (reference sequence). This CDR3 region has 15 residues. The ends were cut back, 6 bases at V and 4 bases at J, with 18 bases in the middle. The CDR3 DNA reads as TGTGCCAGTAGGCCGTACGTGCGGGGCGGCACTGAAGCTTTCTTT. Amino acids: CASRPYVRGGTEAFF.

This rearrangement joins TRBV9 to TRBJ1-1, with a weak D call TRBD1 (5 bases). V was trimmed by 4 bases and J by 2 bases, leaving 12 bases between them. The CDR3 has 14 residues. Germline V lookup: CDR1 SGDLS, CDR2 YYNGEE. The CDR3 is CASSPQGRNTEAFF. The CDR3 DNA follows: TGTGCCAGCAGCCCCCAGGGTCGAAACACTGAAGCTTTCTTT.

The rearrangement uses TRBV6-1 and TRBJ2-2, with TRBD2 matching 8 bases. The germline gives CDR1 MNHNS, CDR2 SASEGT. The V and J ends lost 6 bases and 6 bases, in that order; junction bases with no gene match: 3. There are 13 residues in the CDR3. This chain's CDR3 is CASSKTSAGELFF. Here the CDR3 DNA reads TGTGCCAGCAGCAAGACTAGCGCCGGGGAGCTGTTTTTT.

The V and J genes are TRBV12-5 and TRBJ2-5, with TRBD2 identical over 10 bases. The CDR3 totals 16 residues. From germline, CDR1 is LGHNT and CDR2 FRNRAP. Losses at the gene ends were 4 bases for V and 1 base for J; bases not matched to a gene: 6. The CDR3 coding sequence is TGTGCTAGTGGTTCCCCTAGCGGGAGTCTCCAAGAGACCCAGTACTTC. It specifies CASGSPSGSLQETQYF.

This clone has more than one count but fewer than ten. The rearrangement uses TRBV30 and TRBJ2-7, with D perhaps TRBD2 (5 bases). Trimming left V 1 base short and J 0 bases short, with 13 bases between. Germline V lookup: CDR1 GTSNPN, CDR2 SVGIG (reference sequence). The CDR3 runs 15 residues. Written as DNA, the CDR3 is TGTGCCTGGAGTGGATCCGGGGAAACCTCCTACGAGCAGTACTTC. This encodes CAWSGSGETSYEQYF.

The chain combines TRBV28 with TRBJ2-5; D is unresolved. The J call may be wrong; the DNA end is better matched by TRBJ2-7. The CDR3 sequence is 12 residues long. Germline lookup yields CDR1 MDHEN and CDR2 SYDVKM. Here the CDR3 reads CASSLSLGEQYF. CDR3 bases: TGTGCCAGCAGTTTAAGTCTAGGCGAGCAGTACTTC.